This T cell receptor beta chain was found in a study of Tregs in tolerant kidney transplant recipients. Study-wide results and limits: Changing PCR primers prevented nucleotide comparison between some patients' samples. In tolerant patients, donor-specific Tregs outgrew total Tregs, suggesting antigen-driven expansion. Biological reproducibility was not directly addressed in this study.

Mixed chimerism was transient after nonmyeloablative marrow transplants from related graft donors. Unstimulated regulatory T cells (CD4+CD25+CD127-), CD4+CD25- non-regulatory cells, CD4 and CD8 cells were FACS-sorted from thawed PBMCs. Generated by immunoSEQ multiplex PCR, the TCRdb table keeps only in-frame clones and is missing some. The sample includes about 22,000 clones, more than 65% of them seen just once. Notes on this clone: Its antigen is unknown.

This CDR3 has 15 residues. Trimming removed 4 bases at V and 0 bases at J, with 10 bases between. Germline V gene data show CDR1 as MNHEY and CDR2 as SMNVEV (reference sequence). This clonotype was obtained from a human patient who received a combined kidney and bone marrow transplant. A subset of T cells may come from the graft donor. The chain joins TRBV27 to TRBJ1-5; the D is unclear. Sequenced here: CD8+ T cells from blood (PBMCs), sampled 6 months after the transplant. The CDR3 sequence is CASSSQSYSNQPQHF. The CDR3 nucleotides read TGTGCCAGCAGTTCACAGTCTTATAGCAATCAGCCCCAGCATTTT.